This T cell receptor beta chain was captured in a study of blood T cell repertoires in COVID-19. Across the whole study: Donors in the United States, Italy and Spain gave samples during acute or convalescent COVID-19.

In the study's own analysis: The assay estimated nucleated cells by amplifying reference gene primers. Method: immunoSEQ multiplex PCR; TCRdb's copy keeps in-frame clones and lacks some. Clone size and the V and J calls come from that table; the DNA yielded D and trimming. The sample has some 85,000 clones; 80% to 90% are singletons. CDR1 is SGHRS, CDR2 YFSETQ, per germline. This CDR3 has 15 residues. Trimming shortened V by 2 bases and J by 3 bases, and 13 bases separated the two germline ends. The chain couples TRBV5-1 to TRBJ2-3; D is perhaps TRBD2 (6 bases). Material: peripheral blood. The source of this sequence is a man aged 45-65 years with acute or convalescent COVID-19. The DNA for the CDR3 is TGCGCCAGCAGCTTAGGAGGGGTCCCTACAGATACGCAGTATTTT. Translating gives CASSLGGVPTDTQYF.